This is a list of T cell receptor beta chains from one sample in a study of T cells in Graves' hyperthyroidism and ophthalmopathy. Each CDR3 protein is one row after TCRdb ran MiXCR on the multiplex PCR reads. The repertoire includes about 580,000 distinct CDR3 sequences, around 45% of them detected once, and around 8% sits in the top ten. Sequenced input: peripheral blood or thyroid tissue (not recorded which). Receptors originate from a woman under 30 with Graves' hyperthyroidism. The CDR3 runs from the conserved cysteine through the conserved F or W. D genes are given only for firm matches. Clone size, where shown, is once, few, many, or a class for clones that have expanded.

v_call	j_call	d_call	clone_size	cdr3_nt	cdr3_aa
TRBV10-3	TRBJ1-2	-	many	TGTGCCACTTGGACAGTCCTTGACTATGGCTACACCTTC	CATWTVLDYGYTF
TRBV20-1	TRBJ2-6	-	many	TGCAGTGCCCGCCGGGACGCCCGCTCTGGGGCCAACGTCCTGACTTTC	CSARRDARSGANVLTF
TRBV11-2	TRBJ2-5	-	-	TGTGCCAGCAGCGCCGCGGGGCCCTACCAAGAGACCCAGTACTTC	CASSAAGPYQETQYF
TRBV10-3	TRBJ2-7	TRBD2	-	TGTGCCATCAGTGTTAGCGGGAGGGACTACGAGCAGTACTTC	CAISVSGRDYEQYF
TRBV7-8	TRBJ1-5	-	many	TGTGCCAGCAGCTTAAGGAGGTTGGGGGGGGATCAGCCCCAGCATTTT	CASSLRRLGGDQPQHF
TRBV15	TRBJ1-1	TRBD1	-	TGTGCCCCAGGGACAGCGAACACTGAAGCTTTCTTT	CAPGTANTEAFF
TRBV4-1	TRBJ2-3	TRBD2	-	TGCGCCAGCAGCCAAGAAGGGGCTAGCGGTTCCACAGATACGCAGTATTTT	CASSQEGASGSTDTQYF
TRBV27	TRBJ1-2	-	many	TGTGCCAGCAGTAGGTCCGCCGGGTATGGCTACACCTTC	CASSRSAGYGYTF
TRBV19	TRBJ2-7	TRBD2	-	TGTGCCAGTAGCCGACTAGCGGGAGGACCCAGCTCCTACGAGCAGTACTTC	CASSRLAGGPSSYEQYF
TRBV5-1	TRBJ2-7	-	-	TGCGCCAGCAGCGTCGGGCAGGCCCACTCCTACGAGCAGTACTTC	CASSVGQAHSYEQYF
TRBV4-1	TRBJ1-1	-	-	TGCGCCAGCAGCCAAGAGAACAACCCTGGGGCTGAAGCTTTCTTT	CASSQENNPGAEAFF
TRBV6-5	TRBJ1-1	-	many	TGTGCCAGCAATACAGGGAACACTGAAGCTTTCTTT	CASNTGNTEAFF
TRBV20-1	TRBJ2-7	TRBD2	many	TGCAGTGCGGAGGTGGCTAGCGGATTATACGAGCAGTACTTC	CSAEVASGLYEQYF
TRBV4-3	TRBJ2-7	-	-	TGCGCCAGCAGCCAAGAAGGCCGGAGGTCTAGCGCCTACGAGCAGTACTTC	CASSQEGRRSSAYEQYF
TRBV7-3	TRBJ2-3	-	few	TGTGCCAGCAGCGTCGCTAGCGTTACGGATACGCAGTATTTT	CASSVASVTDTQYF
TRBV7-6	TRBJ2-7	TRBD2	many	TGTGCCAGCAGCTTAGTCGGGGGGGCAGGGAGCTCCTACGAGCAGTACTTC	CASSLVGGAGSSYEQYF
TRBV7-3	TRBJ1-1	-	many	TGTGCCAGCAGCTTAATGTATGCCGAGAACACTGAAGCTTTCTTT	CASSLMYAENTEAFF
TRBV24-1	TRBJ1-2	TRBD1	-	TGTGCCAGCACCGACAGGGGGCTTAGCTATGGCTACACCTTC	CASTDRGLSYGYTF
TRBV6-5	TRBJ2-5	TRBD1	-	TGTGCCAGCAGTTACGGGACAGGGGATACCGAGACCCAGTACTTC	CASSYGTGDTETQYF
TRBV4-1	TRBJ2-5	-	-	TGTGCCAGCAGCTTGGGTGTCGAGTCCAGGGAAGAGACCCAGTACTTC	CASSLGVESREETQYF
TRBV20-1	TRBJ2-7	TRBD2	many	TGCAGTGCTACGACTAGCGGGAGTCACTCCTACGAGCAGTACTTC	CSATTSGSHSYEQYF
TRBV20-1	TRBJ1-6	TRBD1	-	TGCAGTGCTAGACGGACAGGGAGCTCCTATAATTCACCCCTCCACTTT	CSARRTGSSYNSPLHF
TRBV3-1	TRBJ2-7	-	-	TGTGCCAGCAGCAAAGGGCTAGCTACTGCCTCCTACGCGGAGCAGTACTTC	CASSKGLATASYAEQYF
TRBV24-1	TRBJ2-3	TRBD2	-	TGTGCCACCTCGAATCTAGCGGGAGGGCCGGATAAGACAGATACGCAGTATTTT	CATSNLAGGPDKTDTQYF
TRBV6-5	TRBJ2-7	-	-	TGTGCCAGCAGTTACGGACAACTGAACACCGGGGAGCAGTACTTC	CASSYGQLNTGEQYF
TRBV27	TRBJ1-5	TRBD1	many	TGTGCCAGCAGTTTCAGGGGGAGCCAGCCCCAGCATTTT	CASSFRGSQPQHF
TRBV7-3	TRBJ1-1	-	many	TGTGCCAGCAGCTTAAACAAGCCGGTCGGAGGGACTGAAGCTTTCTTT	CASSLNKPVGGTEAFF
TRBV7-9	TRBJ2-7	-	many	TGTGCCAGCAGCAGACTGGGTGTCGAGCAGTACTTC	CASSRLGVEQYF
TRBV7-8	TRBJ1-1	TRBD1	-	TGTGCCAGCAGCTTACCTGGACAGGGGATGTATGCTTTCTTT	CASSLPGQGMYAFF
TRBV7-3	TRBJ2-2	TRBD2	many	TGTGCCAGCAGCTCCGGGACTAGCGTCACCGGGGAGCTGTTTTTT	CASSSGTSVTGELFF
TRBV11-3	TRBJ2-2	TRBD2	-	TGTGCCAGCAGCCACGGGACTAGCGGGGAGCTGTTTTTT	CASSHGTSGELFF
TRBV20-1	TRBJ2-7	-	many	TGCAGTGCTAGAAAGGACTTCTACGAGCAGTACTTC	CSARKDFYEQYF
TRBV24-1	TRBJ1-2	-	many	TGTGCCACCAGTGATCCAGACGGTATCTATGGCTACACCTTC	CATSDPDGIYGYTF
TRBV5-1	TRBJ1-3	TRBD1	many	TGCGCCAGCAGCCTAGACAGGGACCCCTCTGGAAACACCATATATTTT	CASSLDRDPSGNTIYF
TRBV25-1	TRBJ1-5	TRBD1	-	TGTGCCAGCAGTGGCAGGGACAGTATCGACCAGCCCCAGCATTTT	CASSGRDSIDQPQHF
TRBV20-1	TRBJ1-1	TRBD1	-	TGCAGTGCTCCGGAGACAGGGGACACTGAAGCTTTCTTT	CSAPETGDTEAFF
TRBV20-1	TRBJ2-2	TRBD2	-	TGCAGTGCTGGAAGTGATAAGTTTCTAGCGGGAGGGAACACCGGGGAGCTGTTTTTT	CSAGSDKFLAGGNTGELFF
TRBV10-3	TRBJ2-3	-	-	TGTGCCATCAGTCCCGGGGGCACAGATACGCAGTATTTT	CAISPGGTDTQYF
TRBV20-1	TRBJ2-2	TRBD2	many	TGCAGTGCTAGCGGGAGGGCCACCGGGGAGCTGTTTTTT	CSASGRATGELFF
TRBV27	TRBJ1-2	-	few	TGTGCCAGCAGCCGGGACCCTTTTAACTATGGCTACACCTTC	CASSRDPFNYGYTF
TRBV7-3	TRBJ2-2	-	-	TGTGTCAGCAGCCGGGACCCCGACTTCGCCGGGGAGCTGTTTTTT	CVSSRDPDFAGELFF
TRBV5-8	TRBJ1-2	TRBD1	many	TGTGCCAGCAGCGAGGGACAGGCAACTAACTATGGCTACACCTTC	CASSEGQATNYGYTF
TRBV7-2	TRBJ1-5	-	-	TGTGCCAGCAGCTTTGCAGGTCAGCAGCCCCAGCATTTT	CASSFAGQQPQHF
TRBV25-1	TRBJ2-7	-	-	TGTGCCAGCAGTGCCAAGCGCCAGGGAGGCACCTACGAGCAGTACTTC	CASSAKRQGGTYEQYF
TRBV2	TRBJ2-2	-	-	TGTGCCAGCAACTTGAGGTTCACCGGGGAGCTGTTTTTT	CASNLRFTGELFF
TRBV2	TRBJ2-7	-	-	TGTGCCAGCACTAAACCGAGGGAATACGAGCAGTACTTC	CASTKPREYEQYF
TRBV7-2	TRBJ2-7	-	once	TGTGCCAGCAGCGGGAGACAGGTAACCTACGAGCAGTACTTC	CASSGRQVTYEQYF
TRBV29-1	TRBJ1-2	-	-	TGCAGCGTGGCCGGGACACGTAACTATGGCTACACCTTC	CSVAGTRNYGYTF